Described below is a single T cell receptor (beta chain) sequence and its context. Its antigen is unidentified. The sample has other DNA sequences that encode this CDR3 too. Data came from immunoSEQ multiplex PCR; TCRdb stores just in-frame clones and leaves some out. The data hold about 2 million clones, with over 85% observed a single time. CDR1 MNHEY and CDR2 SVGAGI come from the germline V gene. Trimming removed 2 bases at V and 7 bases at J, with 9 bases between. This CDR3 region has 14 residues. The sample originates from a study of shared clonotypes between healthy human individuals. Overall study results and limits: The generation probabilities recorded for non-shared clonotypes fell below those of clonotypes shared by all four donors.

The TCR comes from a man between 18 and 35 years old in good health. The sample comprised naive CD4+ T cells sorted from blood. Subset given: CD45RA+ positively selected. The V and J genes are TRBV6-5 and TRBJ1-6; TRBD1 might be the D (5 bases). For the CDR3, the DNA is TGTGCCAGCAGTTACGGACAATCGAATTCACCCCTCCACTTT. Translation gives CASSYGQSNSPLHF.